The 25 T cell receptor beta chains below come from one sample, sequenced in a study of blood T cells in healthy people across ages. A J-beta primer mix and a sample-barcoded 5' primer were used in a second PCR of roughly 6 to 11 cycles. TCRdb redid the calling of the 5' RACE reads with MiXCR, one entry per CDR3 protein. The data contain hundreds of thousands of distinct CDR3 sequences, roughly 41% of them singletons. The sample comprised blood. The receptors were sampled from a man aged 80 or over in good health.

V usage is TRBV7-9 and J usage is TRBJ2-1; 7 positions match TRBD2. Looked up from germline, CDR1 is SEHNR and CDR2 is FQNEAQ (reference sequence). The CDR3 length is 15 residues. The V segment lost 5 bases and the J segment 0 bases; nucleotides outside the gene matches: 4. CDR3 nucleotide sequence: TGTGCCAGCAGCCCTAGCGGCATCTCCTACAATGAGCAGTTCTTC. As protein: CASSPSGISYNEQFF.

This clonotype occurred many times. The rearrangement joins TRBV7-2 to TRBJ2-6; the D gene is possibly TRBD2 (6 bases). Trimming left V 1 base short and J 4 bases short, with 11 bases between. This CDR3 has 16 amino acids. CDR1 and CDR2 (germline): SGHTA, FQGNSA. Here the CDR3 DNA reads TGTGCCAGCAGCTTAGGTGGGGGGTCAGGGGCCAACGTCCTGACTTTC. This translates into CASSLGGGSGANVLTF.

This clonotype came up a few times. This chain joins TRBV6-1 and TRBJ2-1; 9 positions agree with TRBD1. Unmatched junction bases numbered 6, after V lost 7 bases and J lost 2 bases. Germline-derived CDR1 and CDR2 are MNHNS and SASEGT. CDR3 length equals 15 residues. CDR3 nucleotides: TGTGCCAGCACCTGGGACAGGGTGCCCTACAATGAGCAGTTCTTC. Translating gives CASTWDRVPYNEQFF.

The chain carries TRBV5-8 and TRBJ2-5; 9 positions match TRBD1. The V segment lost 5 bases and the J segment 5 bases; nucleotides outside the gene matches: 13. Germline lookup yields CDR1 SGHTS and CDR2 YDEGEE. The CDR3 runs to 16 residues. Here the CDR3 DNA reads TGTGCCAGCAGTTCACCCCGGGACAGGGTTCTCGAGACCCAGTACTTC. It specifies CASSSPRDRVLETQYF.

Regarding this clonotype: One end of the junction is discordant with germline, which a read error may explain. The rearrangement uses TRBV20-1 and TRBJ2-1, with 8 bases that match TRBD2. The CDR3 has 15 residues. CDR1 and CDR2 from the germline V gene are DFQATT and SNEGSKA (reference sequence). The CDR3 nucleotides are TGCAGTGCCACCCCAGGCGGGGGGCGATACAAGGAGCAGTTCTTC. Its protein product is CSATPGGGRYKEQFF.

CDR3 region: CASSGLAGPRDEQYF. The DNA of the CDR3 is TGTGCCAGCAGTGGGCTAGCGGGGCCCCGGGACGAGCAGTACTTC. V is TRBV2 and J is TRBJ2-5, with 9 bases aligning to TRBD2. The J call may be incorrect, as the DNA end agrees better with TRBJ2-7. The CDR3 runs to 15 residues. Germline V lookup: CDR1 SNHLY, CDR2 FYNNEI.

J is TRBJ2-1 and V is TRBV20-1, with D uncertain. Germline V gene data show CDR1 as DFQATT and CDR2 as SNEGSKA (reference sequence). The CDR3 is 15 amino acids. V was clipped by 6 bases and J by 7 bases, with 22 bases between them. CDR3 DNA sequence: TGCAGTGCCCCCGATCGGACGAACCAAAAAAATGAGCAGTTCTTC. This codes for CSAPDRTNQKNEQFF.

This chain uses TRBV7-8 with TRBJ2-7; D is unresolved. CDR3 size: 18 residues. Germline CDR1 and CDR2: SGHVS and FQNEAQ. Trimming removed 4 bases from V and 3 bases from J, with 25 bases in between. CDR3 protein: CASSSTIPGPENFYEQYF. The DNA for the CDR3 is TGTGCCAGCAGCTCAACAATTCCGGGTCCGGAAAACTTCTACGAGCAGTACTTC.

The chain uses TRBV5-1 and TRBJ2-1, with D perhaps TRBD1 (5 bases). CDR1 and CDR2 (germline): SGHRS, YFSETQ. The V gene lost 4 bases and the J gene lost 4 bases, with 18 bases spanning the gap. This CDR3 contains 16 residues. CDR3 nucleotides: TGCGCCAGCAGCCCACAGGCGCAGGGTGGGTACAATGAGCAGTTCTTC. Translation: CASSPQAQGGYNEQFF.

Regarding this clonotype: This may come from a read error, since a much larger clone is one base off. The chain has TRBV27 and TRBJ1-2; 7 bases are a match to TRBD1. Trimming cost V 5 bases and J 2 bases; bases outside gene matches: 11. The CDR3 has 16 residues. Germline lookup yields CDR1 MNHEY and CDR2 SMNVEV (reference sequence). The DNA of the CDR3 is TGTGCCAGCAGTCTGAAAACTGGACAGGAGAACTATGGCTACACCTTC. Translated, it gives CASSLKTGQENYGYTF.

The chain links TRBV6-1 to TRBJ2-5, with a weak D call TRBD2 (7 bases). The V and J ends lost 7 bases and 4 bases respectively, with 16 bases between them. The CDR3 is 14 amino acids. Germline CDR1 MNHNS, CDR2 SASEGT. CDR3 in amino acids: CASIGGRPGETQYF. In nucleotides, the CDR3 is TGTGCCAGCATCGGGGGGCGTCCCGGAGAGACCCAGTACTTC.

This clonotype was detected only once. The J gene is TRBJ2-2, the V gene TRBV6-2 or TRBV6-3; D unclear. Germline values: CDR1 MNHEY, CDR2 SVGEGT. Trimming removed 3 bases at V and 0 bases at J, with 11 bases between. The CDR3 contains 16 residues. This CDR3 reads CASSYIPHANTGELFF. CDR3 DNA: TGTGCCAGCAGTTATATACCACACGCGAACACCGGGGAGCTGTTTTTT.

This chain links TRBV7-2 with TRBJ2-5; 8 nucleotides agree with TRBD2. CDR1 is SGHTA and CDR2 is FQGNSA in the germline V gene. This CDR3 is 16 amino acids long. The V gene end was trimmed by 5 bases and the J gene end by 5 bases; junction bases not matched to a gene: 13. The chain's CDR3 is CASSRRASGPRETQYF. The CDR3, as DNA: TGTGCCAGCAGCAGGAGGGCTAGCGGGCCACGTGAGACCCAGTACTTC. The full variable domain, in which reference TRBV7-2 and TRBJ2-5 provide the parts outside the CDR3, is GAGVSQSPSNKVTEKGKDVELRCDPISGHTALYWYRQSLGQGLEFLIYFQGNSAPDKSGLPSDRFSAERTGGSVSTLTIQRTQQEDSAVYLCASSRRASGPRETQYFGPGTRLLVL.

The CDR3 protein is CASSPTHTGGETQYF. The CDR3, as DNA: TGTGCCAGCAGCCCTACCCACACAGGGGGCGAGACCCAGTACTTC. The V and J genes are TRBV7-2 and TRBJ2-5, with 9 bases matching TRBD1. Germline CDR1 and CDR2: SGHTA and FQGNSA. This CDR3 has 15 residues. J lost 5 bases, V lost 5 bases, and 9 bases had no gene match.

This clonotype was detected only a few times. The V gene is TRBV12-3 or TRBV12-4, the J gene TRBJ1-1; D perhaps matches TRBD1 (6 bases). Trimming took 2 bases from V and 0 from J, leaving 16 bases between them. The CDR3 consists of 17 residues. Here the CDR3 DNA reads TGTGCCAGCAGTTTATGGGCAGGGGTCGGCCTGAACACTGAAGCTTTCTTT. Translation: CASSLWAGVGLNTEAFF.

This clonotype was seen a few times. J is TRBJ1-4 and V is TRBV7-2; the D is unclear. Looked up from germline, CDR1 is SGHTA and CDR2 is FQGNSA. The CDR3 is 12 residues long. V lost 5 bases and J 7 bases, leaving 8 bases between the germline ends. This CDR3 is CASSPPGEKLFF. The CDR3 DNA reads TGTGCCAGCAGCCCACCCGGTGAAAAACTGTTTTTT.

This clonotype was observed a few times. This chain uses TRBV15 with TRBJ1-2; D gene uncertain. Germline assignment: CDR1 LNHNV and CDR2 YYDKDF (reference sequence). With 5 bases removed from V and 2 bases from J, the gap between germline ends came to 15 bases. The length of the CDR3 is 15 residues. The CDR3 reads CATSPTPGGNYGYTF. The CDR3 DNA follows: TGTGCCACCAGCCCGACGCCCGGAGGGAACTATGGCTACACCTTC.

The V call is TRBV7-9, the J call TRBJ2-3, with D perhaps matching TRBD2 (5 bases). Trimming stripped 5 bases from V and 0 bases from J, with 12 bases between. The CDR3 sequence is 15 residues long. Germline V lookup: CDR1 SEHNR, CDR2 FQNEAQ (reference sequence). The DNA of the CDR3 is TGTGCCAGCAGCCCAAGCGGAGCTAGCACAGATACGCAGTATTTT. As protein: CASSPSGASTDTQYF.

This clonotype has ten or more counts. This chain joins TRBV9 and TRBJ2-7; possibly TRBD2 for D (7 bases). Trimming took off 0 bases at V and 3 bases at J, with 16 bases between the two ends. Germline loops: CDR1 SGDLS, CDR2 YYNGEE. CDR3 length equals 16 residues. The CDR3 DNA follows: TGTGCCAGCAGCGTAGGGGGAGGGGGAACCCTCTACGAGCAGTACTTC. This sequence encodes CASSVGGGGTLYEQYF.

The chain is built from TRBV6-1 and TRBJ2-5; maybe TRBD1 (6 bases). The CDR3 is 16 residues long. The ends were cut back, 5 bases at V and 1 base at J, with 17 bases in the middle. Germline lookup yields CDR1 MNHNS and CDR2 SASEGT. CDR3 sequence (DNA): TGTGCCAGCAGTTTGTATGTAGGCAGGGGCCAAGAGACCCAGTACTTC. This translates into CASSLYVGRGQETQYF.

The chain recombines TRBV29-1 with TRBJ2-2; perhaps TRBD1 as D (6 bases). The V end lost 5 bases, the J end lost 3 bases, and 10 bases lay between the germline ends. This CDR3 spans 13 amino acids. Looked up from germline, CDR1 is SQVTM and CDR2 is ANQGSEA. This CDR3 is CSVSRGDTGELFF. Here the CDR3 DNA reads TGCAGCGTTTCCAGGGGTGACACCGGGGAGCTGTTTTTT.

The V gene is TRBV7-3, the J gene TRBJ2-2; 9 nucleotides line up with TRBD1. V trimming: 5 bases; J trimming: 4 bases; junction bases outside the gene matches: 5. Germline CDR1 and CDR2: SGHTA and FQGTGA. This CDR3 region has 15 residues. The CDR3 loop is CASSQQGAGTGELFF. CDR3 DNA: TGTGCCAGCAGCCAACAGGGGGCGGGCACCGGGGAGCTGTTTTTT.

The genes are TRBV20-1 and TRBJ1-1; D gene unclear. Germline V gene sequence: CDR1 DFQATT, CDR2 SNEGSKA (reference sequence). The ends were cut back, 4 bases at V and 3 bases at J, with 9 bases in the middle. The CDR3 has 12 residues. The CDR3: CSATVQDTEAFF. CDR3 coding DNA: TGCAGTGCTACTGTTCAGGACACTGAAGCTTTCTTT.

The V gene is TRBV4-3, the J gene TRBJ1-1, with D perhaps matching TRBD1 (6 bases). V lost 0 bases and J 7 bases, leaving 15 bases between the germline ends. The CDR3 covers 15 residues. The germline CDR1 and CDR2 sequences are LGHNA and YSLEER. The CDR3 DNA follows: TGCGCCAGCAGCCAAGATGGGGGAAGGGACAATGAAGCTTTCTTT. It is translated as CASSQDGGRDNEAFF.

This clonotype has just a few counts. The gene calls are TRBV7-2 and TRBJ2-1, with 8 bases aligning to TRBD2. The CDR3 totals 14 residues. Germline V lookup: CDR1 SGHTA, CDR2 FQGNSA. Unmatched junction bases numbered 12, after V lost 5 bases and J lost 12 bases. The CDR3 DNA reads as TGTGCCAGCAGCCCGGGACTAGGGAGACGAGTGCAGTTCTTC. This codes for CASSPGLGRRVQFF.